This is a list of T cell receptor beta chains from one sample in a study of cytomegalovirus exposure and HLA in healthy donors. Profiling relied on immunoSEQ multiplex PCR, and the TCRdb table lists in-frame clones only, not all of them. The sample includes approximately 110,000 clones, 74% of them seen just once. The sequenced sample was PBMCs. The receptors stem from a woman in her fifties or sixties in good health and CMV-seropositive. CDR3s include the opening cysteine and the closing phenylalanine or tryptophan. Each record gives: D gene, clone size, J gene, V gene, CDR3 DNA, CDR3 protein. D genes are given only for firm matches. Part of the rows lack a size; the others show once, few, many or a class for expanded clones.

>.|.|TRBJ1-1|TRBV4-1
TGCGCCAGCAGCCAACCAGAAGTTATGAACACTGAAGCTTTCTTT
CASSQPEVMNTEAFF
>.|.|TRBJ2-7|TRBV6-6
TGTGCCAGCAGCCGACAGGACCCCTACGAGCAGTACTTC
CASSRQDPYEQYF
>.|.|TRBJ2-5|TRBV7-2
TGTGCCAGCAGCTTAGTGGGGGGGACAGGCTTAATAGAGACCCAGTACTTC
CASSLVGGTGLIETQYF
>TRBD2|once|TRBJ2-5|TRBV9
TGTGCCAGCGGGGGGGGAGGAGAGACCCAGTACTTC
CASGGGGETQYF
>.|.|TRBJ2-3|TRBV7-9
TGTGCCAGCAGCTTAGCCCTAGATACGCAGTATTTT
CASSLALDTQYF
>.|once|TRBJ1-4|TRBV10-2
TGCGCCAGCACGGGGGGTTCTAATGAAAAACTGTTTTTT
CASTGGSNEKLFF
>.|.|TRBJ1-4|TRBV19
TGTGCCAGTACAAGACAGTCGGGCTTAGCTAATGAAAAACTGTTTTTT
CASTRQSGLANEKLFF
>TRBD2|.|TRBJ2-2|TRBV5-1
TGCGCCAGCAGCTTGCTAGCGGGGGGGAACACCGGGGAGCTGTTTTTT
CASSLLAGGNTGELFF
>.|few|TRBJ1-4|TRBV2
TGTGCCAGCGTTATGACTGCAACTAATGAAAAACTGTTTTTT
CASVMTATNEKLFF
>TRBD2|.|TRBJ2-5|TRBV6-6
TGTGCCATCGGGAGGGAGACCCAGTACTTC
CAIGRETQYF
>TRBD1|.|TRBJ2-5|TRBV27
TGTGCCAGCAGTTCCACAGGGGGCGCATTTGAGACCCAGTACTTC
CASSSTGGAFETQYF
>TRBD1|.|TRBJ1-6|TRBV6-5
TGTGCCAGCAGGTACCTCCGGGACAGGGCTAATTCACCCCTCCACTTT
CASRYLRDRANSPLHF
>TRBD1|.|TRBJ2-3|TRBV10-1
TGCGCCAGCAGCCTGACAGGGGGAGATACGCAGTATTTT
CASSLTGGDTQYF
>TRBD1|.|TRBJ1-5|TRBV6-5
TGTGCCAGCAGTTACACAGGGGACGTTGGACAGCCCCAGCATTTT
CASSYTGDVGQPQHF
>.|.|TRBJ1-4|TRBV7-9
TGTGCCAGCAGCTTGGAGAGTGAAAAACTGTTTTTT
CASSLESEKLFF
>TRBD1|.|TRBJ2-7|TRBV18
TGTGCCAGCTCACCGGCAACAGGGGGAGCCTACGAGCAGTACTTC
CASSPATGGAYEQYF
>TRBD1|.|TRBJ1-5|TRBV6-6
TGTGCCAGCAGTTGGACAGGGCTAAATCAGCCCCAGCATTTT
CASSWTGLNQPQHF
>TRBD1|few|TRBJ1-3|TRBV6-6
TGTGCCAGCAGTTACCCACCGGGACAGAAAAACACCATATATTTT
CASSYPPGQKNTIYF
>TRBD2|.|TRBJ2-7|TRBV2
TGTGCCACCAAAAGAGAGGCGACGGGGGGCTCCTACGAGCAGTACTTC
CATKREATGGSYEQYF
>.|.|TRBJ2-5|TRBV23-1
TGCGCCAGCAGTCATACCGTCCAGGGGAAACTCAAGACCCAGTACTTC
CASSHTVQGKLKTQYF
>TRBD1|.|TRBJ1-5|TRBV7-7
TGTGCCAGCAGCTTAGAGGGACAGGGGTGGGGCAATCAGCCCCAGCATTTT
CASSLEGQGWGNQPQHF
>.|few|TRBJ1-2|TRBV6-5
TGTGCCAGCAGTTACAGATCGACAGGTCGTTATGGCTACACCTTC
CASSYRSTGRYGYTF
>.|.|TRBJ2-7|TRBV5-1
TGCGCCAGCAGCTTGGGGACAGAACCCTACGAGCAGTACTTC
CASSLGTEPYEQYF
>TRBD1|.|TRBJ2-2|TRBV7-8
TGTGCCAGCAGCCTACGGACAGGGGAAATCGGGGAGCTGTTTTTT
CASSLRTGEIGELFF
>.|.|TRBJ1-5|TRBV10-3
TGTGCCATCAGTGAGTCGACAAATCAGCCCCAGCATTTT
CAISESTNQPQHF
>TRBD2|.|TRBJ2-1|TRBV5-6
TGTGCCAGCAGCTTGGCTGGTAGCGGGGTGTTTAATGAGCAGTTCTTC
CASSLAGSGVFNEQFF
>.|.|TRBJ2-5|TRBV6-5
TGTGCCAGCACAGATAGCGGAGCACAAGAGACCCAGTACTTC
CASTDSGAQETQYF
>TRBD1|.|TRBJ1-2|TRBV5-1
TGCGCCAGCAGCACGGACAGGGATGGCTACACCTTC
CASSTDRDGYTF
>.|.|TRBJ1-1|TRBV9
TGTGCCAGCAGCGGTGGAACGAAGCGGAACACTGAAGCTTTCTTT
CASSGGTKRNTEAFF
>TRBD1|.|TRBJ1-1|TRBV20-1
TGCAGTGCGAGGACAGGGAGTGAAGCTTTCTTT
CSARTGSEAFF
>.|.|TRBJ2-7|TRBV18
TGTGCCAGCTCAGAAAACCGGGACTTCGCCTACGAGCAGTACTTC
CASSENRDFAYEQYF
>.|.|TRBJ2-5|TRBV13
TGTGCCAGCAGCTTACCCGAGCTAGCGGAGACCCAGTACTTC
CASSLPELAETQYF